This T cell receptor beta chain was documented in a study of blood T cell repertoires in COVID-19. Whole-study context: COVID-19 samples, acute and convalescent, were from the United States, Italy and Spain. The cDNA or gDNA used as material had been derived from T cells, B-cell-depleted T cells, or PBMCs.

This table comes from immunoSEQ multiplex PCR, and its TCRdb copy is limited to in-frame clones, with some not included. The table has around 230,000 clones, approximately 84% seen once. All enrollees were roughly 18 to 89 years old and from 25 or so US areas. Cohorts were based on clinical histories the participants reported. The CDR3 is 16 amino acids. Looked up from germline, CDR1 is MGHRA and CDR2 is YSYEKL. Trimming cost V 3 bases and J 5 bases, with 17 bases left between them. This TCR was sampled from a man between 40 and 49 years old who had recovered from COVID-19. The sequenced material came from PBMCs or T cells enriched from blood (not recorded which). The V call is TRBV4-1, the J call TRBJ2-1; a weak D match, TRBD2 (5 bases). The DNA for the CDR3 is TGCGCCAGCAGCCACTTTGTTAGAGGGCCGGACAATGAGCAGTTCTTC. It specifies CASSHFVRGPDNEQFF.